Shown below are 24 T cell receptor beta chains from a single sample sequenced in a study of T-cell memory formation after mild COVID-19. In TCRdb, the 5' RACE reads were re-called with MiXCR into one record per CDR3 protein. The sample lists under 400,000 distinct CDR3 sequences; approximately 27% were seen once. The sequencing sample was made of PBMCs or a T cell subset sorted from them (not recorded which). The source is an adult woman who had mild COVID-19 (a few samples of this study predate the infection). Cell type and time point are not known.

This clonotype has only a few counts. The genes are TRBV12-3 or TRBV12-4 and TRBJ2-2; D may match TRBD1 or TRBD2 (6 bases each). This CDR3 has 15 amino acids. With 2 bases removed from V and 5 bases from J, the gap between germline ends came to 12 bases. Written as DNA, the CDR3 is TGTGCCAGCAGTTTACGAGGGGGGAGGACCGGGGAGCTGTTTTTT. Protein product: CASSLRGGRTGELFF.

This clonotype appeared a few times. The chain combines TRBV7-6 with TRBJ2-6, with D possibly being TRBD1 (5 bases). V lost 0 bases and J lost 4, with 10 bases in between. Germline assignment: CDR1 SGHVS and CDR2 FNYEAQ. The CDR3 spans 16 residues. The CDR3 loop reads CASSLAPRAGANVLTF. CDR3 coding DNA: TGTGCCAGCAGCTTAGCGCCCAGGGCCGGGGCCAACGTCCTGACTTTC.

The CDR3 region has the DNA TGTGCCAGCAGCGCACAGGAGGGCTCACCCCTCCACTTT. Translated, it gives CASSAQEGSPLHF. The V call is TRBV7-3, the J call TRBJ1-6; D is perhaps TRBD1 (5 bases). Germline loops: CDR1 SGHTA, CDR2 FQGTGA. CDR3 length: 13 amino acids. V dropped 5 bases and J dropped 10 bases, with 12 bases sitting between them.

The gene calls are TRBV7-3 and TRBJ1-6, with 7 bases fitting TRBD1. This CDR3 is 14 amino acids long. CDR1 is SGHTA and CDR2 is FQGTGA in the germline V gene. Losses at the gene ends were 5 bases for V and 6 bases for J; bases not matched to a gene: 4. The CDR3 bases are TGTGCCAGCAGCCTGGGACAGAGTAATTCACCCCTCCACTTT. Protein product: CASSLGQSNSPLHF.

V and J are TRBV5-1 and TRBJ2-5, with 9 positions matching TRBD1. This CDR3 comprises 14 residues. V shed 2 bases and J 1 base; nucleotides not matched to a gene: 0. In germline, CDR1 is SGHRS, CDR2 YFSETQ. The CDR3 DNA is TGCGCCAGCAGCTTACAGGGGGCCCAAGAGACCCAGTACTTC. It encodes CASSLQGAQETQYF. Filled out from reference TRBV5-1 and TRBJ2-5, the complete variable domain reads KAGVTQTPRYLIKTRGQQVTLSCSPISGHRSVSWYQQTPGQGLQFLFEYFSETQRNKGNFPGRFSGRQFSNSRSEMNVSTLELGDSALYLCASSLQGAQETQYFGPGTRLLVL.

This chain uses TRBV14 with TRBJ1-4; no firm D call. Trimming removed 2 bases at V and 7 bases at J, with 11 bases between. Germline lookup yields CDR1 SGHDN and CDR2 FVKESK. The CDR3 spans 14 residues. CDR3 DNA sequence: TGTGCCAGCAGCCAATCGTGGCTATCTGAAAAACTGTTTTTT. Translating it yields CASSQSWLSEKLFF.

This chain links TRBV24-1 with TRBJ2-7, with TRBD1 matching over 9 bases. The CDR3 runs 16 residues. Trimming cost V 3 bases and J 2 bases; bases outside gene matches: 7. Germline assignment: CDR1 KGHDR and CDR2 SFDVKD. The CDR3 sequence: CATSDPGTGTPYEQYF. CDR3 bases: TGTGCCACCAGTGATCCCGGGACAGGGACGCCCTACGAGCAGTACTTC.

The CDR3 loop reads CASRMDRVTEAFF. The CDR3 nucleotides are TGTGCCAGCAGAATGGACAGGGTGACTGAAGCTTTCTTT. The chain carries TRBV6-2 or TRBV6-3 and TRBJ1-1; 8 nucleotides agree with TRBD1. The CDR3 runs to 13 residues. V lost 6 bases, J lost 5 bases, and 5 bases stayed unmatched. Germline lookup yields CDR1 MNHEY and CDR2 SVGEGT.

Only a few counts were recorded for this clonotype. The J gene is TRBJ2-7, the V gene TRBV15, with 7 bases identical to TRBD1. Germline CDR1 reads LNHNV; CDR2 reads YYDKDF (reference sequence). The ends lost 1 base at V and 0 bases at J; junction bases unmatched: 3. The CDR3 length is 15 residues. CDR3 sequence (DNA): TGTGCCACCAGCAGAGTCCGGGACAGCTCCTACGAGCAGTACTTC. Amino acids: CATSRVRDSSYEQYF.

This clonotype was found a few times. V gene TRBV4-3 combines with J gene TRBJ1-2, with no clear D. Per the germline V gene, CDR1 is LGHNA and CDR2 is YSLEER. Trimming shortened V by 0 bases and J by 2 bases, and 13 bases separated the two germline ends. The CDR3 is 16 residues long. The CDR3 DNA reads TGCGCCAGCAGCCAAGAGCCCACAGCCCCCAACTATGGCTACACCTTC. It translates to CASSQEPTAPNYGYTF.

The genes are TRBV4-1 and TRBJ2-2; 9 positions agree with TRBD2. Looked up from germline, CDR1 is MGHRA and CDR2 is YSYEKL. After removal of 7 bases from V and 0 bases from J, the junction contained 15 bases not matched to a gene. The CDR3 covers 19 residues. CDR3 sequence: CASKKGFGGGGPNTGELFF. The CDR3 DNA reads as TGCGCCAGCAAGAAAGGATTTGGCGGGGGGGGTCCGAACACCGGGGAGCTGTTTTTT.

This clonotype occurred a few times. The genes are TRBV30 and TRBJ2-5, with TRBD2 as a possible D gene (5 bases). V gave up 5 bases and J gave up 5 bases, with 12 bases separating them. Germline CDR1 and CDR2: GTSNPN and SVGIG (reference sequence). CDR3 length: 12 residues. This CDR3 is CAWSAGYETQYF. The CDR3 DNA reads TGTGCCTGGTCTGCGGGTTACGAGACCCAGTACTTC.

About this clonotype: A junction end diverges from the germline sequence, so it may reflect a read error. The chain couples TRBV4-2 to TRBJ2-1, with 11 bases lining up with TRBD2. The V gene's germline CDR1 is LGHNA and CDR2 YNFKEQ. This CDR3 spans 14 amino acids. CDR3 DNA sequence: TGTGCCAGCAGCCACCGTAGCGGGGGGGATGATCAGTTCTTC. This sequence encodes CASSHRSGGDDQFF.

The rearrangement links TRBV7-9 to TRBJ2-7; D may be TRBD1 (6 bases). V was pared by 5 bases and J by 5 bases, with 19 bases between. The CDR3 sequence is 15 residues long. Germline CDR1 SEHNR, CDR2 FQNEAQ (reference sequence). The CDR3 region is CASSMGQSSVDEQYF. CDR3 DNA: TGTGCCAGCAGCATGGGACAATCAAGTGTCGACGAGCAGTACTTC.

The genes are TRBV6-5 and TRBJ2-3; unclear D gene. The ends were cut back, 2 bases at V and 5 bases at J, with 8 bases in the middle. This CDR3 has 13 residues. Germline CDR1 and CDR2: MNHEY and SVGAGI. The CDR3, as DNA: TGTGCCAGCAGTTACGTTATAGGAGATACGCAGTATTTT. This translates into CASSYVIGDTQYF.

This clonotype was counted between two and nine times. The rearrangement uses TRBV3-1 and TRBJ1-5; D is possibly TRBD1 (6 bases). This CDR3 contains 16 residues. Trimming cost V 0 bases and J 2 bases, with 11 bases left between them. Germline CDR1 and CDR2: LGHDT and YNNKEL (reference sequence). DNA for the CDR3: TGTGCCAGCAGCCAAGAACGGGGGCTTGGCAATCAGCCCCAGCATTTT. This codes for CASSQERGLGNQPQHF. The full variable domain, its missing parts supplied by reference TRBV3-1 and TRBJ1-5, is DTAVSQTPKYLVTQMGNDKSIKCEQNLGHDTMYWYKQDSKKFLKIMFSYNNKELIINETVPNRFSPKSPDKAHLNLHINSLELGDSAVYFCASSQERGLGNQPQHFGDGTRLSIL.

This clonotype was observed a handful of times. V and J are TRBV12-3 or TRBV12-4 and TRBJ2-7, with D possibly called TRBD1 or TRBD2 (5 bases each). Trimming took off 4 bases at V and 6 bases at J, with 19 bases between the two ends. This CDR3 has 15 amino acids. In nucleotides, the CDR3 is TGTGCCAGCAGTTATTTGGGCAGGGAGTTCGGCGAGCAGTACTTC. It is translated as CASSYLGREFGEQYF.

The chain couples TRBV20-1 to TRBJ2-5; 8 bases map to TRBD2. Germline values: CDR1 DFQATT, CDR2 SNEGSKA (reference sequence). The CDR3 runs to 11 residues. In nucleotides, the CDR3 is TGCAGCTTGGCGGGAGGAGAGACCCAGTACTTC. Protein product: CSLAGGETQYF.

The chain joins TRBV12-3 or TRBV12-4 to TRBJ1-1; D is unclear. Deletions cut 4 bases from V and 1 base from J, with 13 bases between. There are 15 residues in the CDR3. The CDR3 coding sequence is TGTGCCAGCAGTTCCCTCTGGGCGGGGAACACTGAAGCTTTCTTT. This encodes CASSSLWAGNTEAFF.

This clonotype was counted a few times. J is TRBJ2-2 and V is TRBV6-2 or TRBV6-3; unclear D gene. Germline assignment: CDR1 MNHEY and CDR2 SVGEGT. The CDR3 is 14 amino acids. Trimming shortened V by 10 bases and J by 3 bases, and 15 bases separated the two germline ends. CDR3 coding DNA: TGTGCCACCCATCTTGGGGATTACACCGGGGAGCTGTTTTTT. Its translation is CATHLGDYTGELFF.

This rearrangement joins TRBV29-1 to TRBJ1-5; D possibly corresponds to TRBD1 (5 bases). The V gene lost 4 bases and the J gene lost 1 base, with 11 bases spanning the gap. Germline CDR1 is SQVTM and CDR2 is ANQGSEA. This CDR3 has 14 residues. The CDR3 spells CSVGSGGSNQPQHF. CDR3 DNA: TGCAGCGTTGGCAGCGGGGGGAGCAATCAGCCCCAGCATTTT.

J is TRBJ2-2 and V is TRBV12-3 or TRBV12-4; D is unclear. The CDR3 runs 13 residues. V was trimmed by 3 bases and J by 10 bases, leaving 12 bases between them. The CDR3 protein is CASSFSGPKELFF. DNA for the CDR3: TGTGCCAGCAGTTTTTCGGGTCCCAAGGAGCTGTTTTTT.

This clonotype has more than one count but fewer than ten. CDR3 in DNA: TGTGCCAGCAGCCCCCCCGGAGGGTCAGGGGCCAACGTCCTGACTTTC. Amino acids: CASSPPGGSGANVLTF. This chain uses TRBV7-9 with TRBJ2-6; D perhaps matches TRBD2 (6 bases). Germline lookup yields CDR1 SEHNR and CDR2 FQNEAQ (reference sequence). The CDR3 consists of 16 residues. Trimming removed 5 bases from V and 4 bases from J, with 15 bases in between.

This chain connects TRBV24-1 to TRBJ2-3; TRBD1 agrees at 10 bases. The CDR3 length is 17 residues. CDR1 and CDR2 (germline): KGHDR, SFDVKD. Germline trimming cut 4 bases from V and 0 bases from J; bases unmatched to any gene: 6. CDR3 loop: CATSDPDRGTSTDTQYF. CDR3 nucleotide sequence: TGTGCCACCAGTGACCCGGACAGGGGGACTAGCACAGATACGCAGTATTTT.